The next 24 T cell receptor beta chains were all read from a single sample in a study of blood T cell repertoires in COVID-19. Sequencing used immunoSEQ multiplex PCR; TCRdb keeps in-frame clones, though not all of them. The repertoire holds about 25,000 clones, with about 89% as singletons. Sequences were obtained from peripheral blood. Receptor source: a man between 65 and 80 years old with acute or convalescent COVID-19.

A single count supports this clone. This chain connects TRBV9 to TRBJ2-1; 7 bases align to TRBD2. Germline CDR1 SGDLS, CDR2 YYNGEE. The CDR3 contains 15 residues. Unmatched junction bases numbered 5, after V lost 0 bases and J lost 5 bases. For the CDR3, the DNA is TGTGCCAGCAGCGTAGGTCGTCTAGCGGACAATGAGCAGTTCTTC. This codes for CASSVGRLADNEQFF.

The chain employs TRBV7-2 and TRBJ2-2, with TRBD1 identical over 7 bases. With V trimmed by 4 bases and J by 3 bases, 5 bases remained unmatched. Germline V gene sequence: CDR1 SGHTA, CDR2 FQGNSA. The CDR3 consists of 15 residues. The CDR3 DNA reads TGTGCCAGCAGCTACGGACAGGCCTACACCGGGGAGCTGTTTTTT. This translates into CASSYGQAYTGELFF. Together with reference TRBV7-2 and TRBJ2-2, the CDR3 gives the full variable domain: GAGVSQSPSNKVTEKGKDVELRCDPISGHTALYWYRQSLGQGLEFLIYFQGNSAPDKSGLPSDRFSAERTGGSVSTLTIQRTQQEDSAVYLCASSYGQAYTGELFFGEGSRLTVL.

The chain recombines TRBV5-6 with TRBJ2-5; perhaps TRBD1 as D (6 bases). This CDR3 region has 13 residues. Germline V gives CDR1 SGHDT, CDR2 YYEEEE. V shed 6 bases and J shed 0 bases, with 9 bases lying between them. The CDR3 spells CASTQGHQETQYF. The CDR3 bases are TGTGCCAGCACACAGGGCCACCAAGAGACCCAGTACTTC.

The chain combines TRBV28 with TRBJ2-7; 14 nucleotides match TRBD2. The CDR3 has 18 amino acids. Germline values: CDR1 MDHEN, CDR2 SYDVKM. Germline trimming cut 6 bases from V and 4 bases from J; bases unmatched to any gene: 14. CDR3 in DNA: TGTGCCAGCAGACCTCCTAAGGGACTAGCGGGAGCCCCGTACGAGCAGTACTTC. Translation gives CASRPPKGLAGAPYEQYF.

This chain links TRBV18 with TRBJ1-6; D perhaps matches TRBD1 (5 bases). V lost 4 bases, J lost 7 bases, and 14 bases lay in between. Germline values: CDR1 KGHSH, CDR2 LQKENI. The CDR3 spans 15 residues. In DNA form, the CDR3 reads TGTGCCAGCTCACTTGGGGCCACGACAAATTCACCCCTCCACTTT. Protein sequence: CASSLGATTNSPLHF.

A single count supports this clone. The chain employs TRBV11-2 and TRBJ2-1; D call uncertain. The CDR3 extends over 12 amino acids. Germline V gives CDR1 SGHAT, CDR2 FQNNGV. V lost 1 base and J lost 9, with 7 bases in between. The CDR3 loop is CASSLGGSEQFF. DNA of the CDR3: TGTGCCAGCAGCTTAGGAGGCTCTGAGCAGTTCTTC.

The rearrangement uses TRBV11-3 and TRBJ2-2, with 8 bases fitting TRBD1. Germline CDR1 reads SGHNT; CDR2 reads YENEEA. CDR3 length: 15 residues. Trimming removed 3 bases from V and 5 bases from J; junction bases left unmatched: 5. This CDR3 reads CASSFQGAGTGELFF. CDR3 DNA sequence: TGTGCCAGCAGCTTCCAGGGGGCGGGGACCGGGGAGCTGTTTTTT.

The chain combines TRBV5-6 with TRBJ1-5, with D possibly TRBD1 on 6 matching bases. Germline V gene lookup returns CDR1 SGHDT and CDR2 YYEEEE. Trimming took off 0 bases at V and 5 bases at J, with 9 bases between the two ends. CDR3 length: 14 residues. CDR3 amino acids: CASSLGPGDQPQHF. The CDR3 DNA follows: TGTGCCAGCAGCTTGGGGCCAGGGGATCAGCCCCAGCATTTT.

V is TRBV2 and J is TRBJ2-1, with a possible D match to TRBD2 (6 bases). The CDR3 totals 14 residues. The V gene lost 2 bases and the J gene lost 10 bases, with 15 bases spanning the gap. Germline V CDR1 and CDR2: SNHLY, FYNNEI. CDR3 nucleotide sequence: TGTGCCAGCAGTGAACTTAGCGGCCTGGGGGAGCAGTTCTTC. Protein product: CASSELSGLGEQFF.

CDR3 in amino acids: CASGGSAETQYF. For the CDR3, the DNA is TGTGCCAGCGGGGGGTCGGCCGAGACCCAGTACTTC. The chain couples TRBV7-8 to TRBJ2-5; D is perhaps TRBD2 (6 bases). V was shortened by 8 bases and J by 5 bases, with 12 bases between the two germline ends. Germline V gives CDR1 SGHVS, CDR2 FQNEAQ. CDR3 length: 12 residues.

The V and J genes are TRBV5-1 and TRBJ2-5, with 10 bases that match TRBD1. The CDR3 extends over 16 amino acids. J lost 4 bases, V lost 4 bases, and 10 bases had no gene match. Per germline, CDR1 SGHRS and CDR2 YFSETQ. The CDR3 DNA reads TGCGCCAGCAGCCCGAGAAGCCGGGACAGGGGAGAGACCCAGTACTTC. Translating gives CASSPRSRDRGETQYF.

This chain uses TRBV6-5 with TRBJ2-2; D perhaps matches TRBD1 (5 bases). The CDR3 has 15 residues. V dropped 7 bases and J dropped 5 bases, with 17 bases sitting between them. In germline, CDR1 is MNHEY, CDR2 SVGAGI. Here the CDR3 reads CASTLPAGRTGELFF. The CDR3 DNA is TGTGCCAGCACACTGCCGGCAGGGCGGACCGGGGAGCTGTTTTTT.

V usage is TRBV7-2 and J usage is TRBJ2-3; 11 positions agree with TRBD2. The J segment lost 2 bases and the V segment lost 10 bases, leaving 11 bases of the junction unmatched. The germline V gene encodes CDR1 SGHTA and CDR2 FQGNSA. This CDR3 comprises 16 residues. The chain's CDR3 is CATTLAGGGTTDTQYF. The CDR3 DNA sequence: TGTGCCACCACGCTAGCGGGGGGCGGTACCACAGATACGCAGTATTTT.

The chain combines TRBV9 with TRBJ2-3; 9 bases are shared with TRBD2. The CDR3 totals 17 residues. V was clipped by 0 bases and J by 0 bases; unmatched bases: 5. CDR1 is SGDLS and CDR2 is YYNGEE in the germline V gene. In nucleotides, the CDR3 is TGTGCCAGCAGCGTAGGAAGGACTAGCGCTAGCACAGATACGCAGTATTTT. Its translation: CASSVGRTSASTDTQYF.

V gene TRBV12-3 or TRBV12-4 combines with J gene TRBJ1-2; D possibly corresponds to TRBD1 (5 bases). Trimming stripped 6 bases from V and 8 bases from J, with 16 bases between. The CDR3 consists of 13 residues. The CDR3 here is CASRGGATGGYTF. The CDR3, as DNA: TGTGCCAGCAGGGGCGGGGCCACGGGAGGCTACACCTTC.

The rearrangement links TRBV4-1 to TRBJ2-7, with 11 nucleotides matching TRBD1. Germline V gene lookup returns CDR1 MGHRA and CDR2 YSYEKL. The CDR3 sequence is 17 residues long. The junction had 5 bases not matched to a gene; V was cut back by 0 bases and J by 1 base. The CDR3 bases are TGCGCCAGCAGCCAAGATCTTAGGGACAGGGGGTCCTACGAGCAGTACTTC. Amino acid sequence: CASSQDLRDRGSYEQYF.

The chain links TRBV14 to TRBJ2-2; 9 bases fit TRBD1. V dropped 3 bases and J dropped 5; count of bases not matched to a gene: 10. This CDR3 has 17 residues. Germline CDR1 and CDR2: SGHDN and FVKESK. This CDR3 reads CASSHALGQGATGELFF. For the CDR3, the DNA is TGTGCCAGCAGCCACGCTTTGGGACAGGGAGCGACCGGGGAGCTGTTTTTT.

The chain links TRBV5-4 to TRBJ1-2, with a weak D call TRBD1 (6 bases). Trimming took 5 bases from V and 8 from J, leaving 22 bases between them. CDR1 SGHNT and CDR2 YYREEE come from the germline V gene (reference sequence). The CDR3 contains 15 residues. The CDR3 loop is CASRPPTGDYGGYTF. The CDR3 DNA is TGTGCCAGCAGACCGCCGACAGGCGACTATGGGGGCTACACCTTC.

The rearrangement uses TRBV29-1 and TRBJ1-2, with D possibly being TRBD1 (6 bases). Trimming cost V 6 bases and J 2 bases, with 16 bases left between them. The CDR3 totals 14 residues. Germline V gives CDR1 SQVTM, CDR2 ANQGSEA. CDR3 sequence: CSVAGRGLNYGYTF. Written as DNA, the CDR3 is TGCAGCGTAGCAGGCAGGGGCCTCAACTATGGCTACACCTTC.

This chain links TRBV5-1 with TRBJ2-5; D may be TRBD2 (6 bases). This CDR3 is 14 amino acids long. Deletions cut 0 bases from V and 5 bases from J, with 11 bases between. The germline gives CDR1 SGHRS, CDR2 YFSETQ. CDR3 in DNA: TGCGCCAGCAGCTTGGGGGACGGAGGGGAGACCCAGTACTTC. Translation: CASSLGDGGETQYF.

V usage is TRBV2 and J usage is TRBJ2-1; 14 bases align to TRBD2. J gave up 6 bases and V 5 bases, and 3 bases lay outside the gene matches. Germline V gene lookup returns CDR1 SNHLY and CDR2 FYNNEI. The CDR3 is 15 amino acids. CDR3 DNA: TGTGCCAGCAGTTTGGGACTAGCGGGAGTCAATGAGCAGTTCTTC. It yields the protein CASSLGLAGVNEQFF.

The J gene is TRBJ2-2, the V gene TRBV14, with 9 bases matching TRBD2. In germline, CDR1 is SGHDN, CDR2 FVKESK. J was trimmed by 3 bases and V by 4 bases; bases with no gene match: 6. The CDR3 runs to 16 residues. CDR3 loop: CASSRGRLADTGELFF. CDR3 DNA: TGTGCCAGCAGCCGCGGGAGACTAGCGGACACCGGGGAGCTGTTTTTT.

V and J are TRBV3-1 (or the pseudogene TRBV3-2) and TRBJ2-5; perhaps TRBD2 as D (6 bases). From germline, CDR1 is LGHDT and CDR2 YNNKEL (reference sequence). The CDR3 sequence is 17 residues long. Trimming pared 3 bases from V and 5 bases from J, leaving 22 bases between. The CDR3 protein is CASSHPWGKGGAETQYF. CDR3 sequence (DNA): TGTGCCAGCAGCCACCCGTGGGGCAAAGGAGGGGCGGAGACCCAGTACTTC.

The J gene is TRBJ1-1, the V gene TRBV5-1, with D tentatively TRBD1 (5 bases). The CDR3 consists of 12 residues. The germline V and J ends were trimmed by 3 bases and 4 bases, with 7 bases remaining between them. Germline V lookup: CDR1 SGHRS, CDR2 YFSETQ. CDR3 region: CASSSGFTEAFF. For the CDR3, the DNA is TGCGCCAGCAGCTCAGGGTTCACTGAAGCTTTCTTT.